These T cell receptor beta chains were read from a single sample in a study of T cell clones after liver transplantation. Assay: immunoSEQ multiplex PCR; the TCRdb copy retains only in-frame clones and omits some. The table has fewer than 110,000 clones, 84% seen once. This specimen consisted of CD4+ T cells from blood, obtained 47 months after liver transplant. These receptors were collected from a human patient who received a liver transplant. Part of the T cell pool may stem from the graft donor. Both conserved end residues are part of each CDR3.

V gene,J gene,CDR3 protein
TRBV5-1,TRBJ1-5,CASHLGPNSNQPQHF
TRBV7-6,TRBJ2-3,CASSGSLTDTQYF
TRBV18,TRBJ2-1,CASSLIAGTKDNEQFF
TRBV7-2,TRBJ1-5,CASSLQGSSNQPQHF
TRBV11-2,TRBJ1-4,CASSIRQGVREKLFF
TRBV2,TRBJ1-1,CASSRGRTEAFF
TRBV19,TRBJ2-2,CASSVGDPTGELFF
TRBV28,TRBJ1-6,CATREGVEWNSPLHF
TRBV6-6,TRBJ2-7,CASRVGQFSYEQYF
TRBV2,TRBJ2-7,CASSPTSYEQYF
TRBV19,TRBJ2-1,CASSIARKGGASSYNEQFF
TRBV14,TRBJ1-1,CASSQVTGGTEAFF
TRBV6-5,TRBJ1-5,CASTPRHDGDQPQHF
TRBV5-1,TRBJ2-7,CASSSHTSGASYEQYF
TRBV19,TRBJ1-5,CASTQFRSGVDSNQPQHF
TRBV5-1,TRBJ1-5,CASSLVLGSQPQHF
TRBV5-1,TRBJ1-1,CASSLVGHRGTEAFF
TRBV5-5,TRBJ2-1,CASSFIGGDYNEQFF
TRBV4-1,TRBJ1-3,CASSQDYPRTGNTIYF
TRBV21-1,TRBJ2-2,CASPRRDPDTGELFF
TRBV7-9,TRBJ1-1,CASSPPRDLPEAFF
TRBV11-2,TRBJ1-2,CASSLDRGSDGYTF
TRBV6-5,TRBJ1-4,CASSYSGAPSEKLFF
TRBV29-1,TRBJ2-7,CSVGGQGFHEQYF
TRBV28,TRBJ2-7,CASSLQTPPYEQYF
TRBV21-1,TRBJ1-6,CASSKVIIGYGGSAYNSPLHF
TRBV7-2,TRBJ2-1,CASSLGTFYNEQFF
TRBV7-9,TRBJ1-5,CASSSFTANQPQHF
TRBV5-1,TRBJ2-1,CASSFALGGHNEQFF
TRBV10-1,TRBJ2-1,CASSEVSGRLLGNEQFF
TRBV19,TRBJ2-3,CAGTTSGSGTDTQYF
TRBV19,TRBJ1-5,CASSMRSEGQPQHF
TRBV28,TRBJ1-5,CASSSPAPGVYSNQPQHF
TRBV9,TRBJ2-2,CASSPTPTGELFF
TRBV7-2,TRBJ1-5,CASSLLTGDVSGQPQHF